A selection of T cell receptor beta chains follows, all from one sample in a study of cytomegalovirus exposure and HLA in healthy donors. TCRdb's table, derived via immunoSEQ multiplex PCR, lists solely in-frame clones and lacks some. The sample contains over 85,000 clones, under 85% of which appear only once. Sequencing was performed on PBMCs. These receptors were taken from a man aged 30-40 years in good health and CMV-seropositive. Both conserved end residues are part of each CDR3. D genes are given only for firm matches. Not all rows give a size; the values are once, few, many and, for expanded clones, a class.

V	length	D	size	J	DNA	CDR3
TRBV7-9	17	TRBD2	-	TRBJ2-2	TGTGCCAGCAGCTCCCAGACTAGCGGGGCGAACACCGGGGAGCTGTTTTTT	CASSSQTSGANTGELFF
TRBV2	15	-	-	TRBJ1-2	TGTGCCAGCAGTGAAGCGGGCAGGCTTCGATATGGCTACACCTTC	CASSEAGRLRYGYTF
TRBV27	15	-	-	TRBJ1-6	TGTGCCAGCAGGGGAGGGTCCGGGCATAATTCACCCCTCCACTTT	CASRGGSGHNSPLHF
TRBV7-3	13	-	-	TRBJ2-7	TGTGCCAGCAGCGTCGGGTCTACCTACGAGCAGTACTTC	CASSVGSTYEQYF
TRBV14	18	TRBD2	-	TRBJ2-5	TGTGCCAGCAGCCAAGGATCAGGAGCGGGGGGGCCGCGGGAGACCCAGTACTTC	CASSQGSGAGGPRETQYF
TRBV7-3	13	-	few	TRBJ2-7	TGTGCCAGCAGCTTAGGAGGGCCCTACGAGCAGTACTTC	CASSLGGPYEQYF
TRBV21-1	16	-	-	TRBJ2-3	TGCCCGACTAGGGGGAGACTAGCGGGGGTAACAGATACGCAGTATTTT	CPTRGRLAGVTDTQYF
TRBV4-2	17	TRBD2	-	TRBJ2-5	TGTGCCAGCAGCCAAGGACTAGCGGGGGGGCCAGGAAAGACCCAGTACTTC	CASSQGLAGGPGKTQYF
TRBV27	17	-	-	TRBJ2-3	TGTGCCAGCAGTCCGTTACGGGCCCAAGAGGGTTTAGATACGCAGTATTTT	CASSPLRAQEGLDTQYF
TRBV25-1	15	TRBD2	-	TRBJ2-4	TGTGCCAGCAGTGGACGCGGGGGGGCCGAAAACATTCAGTACTTC	CASSGRGGAENIQYF
TRBV5-5	15	-	few	TRBJ1-3	TGTGCCAGCAGCTTCTGGAGGGCGGCAGGAAACACCATATATTTT	CASSFWRAAGNTIYF
TRBV5-1	14	-	-	TRBJ1-1	TGCGCCAGCAGCTCCGGGACACTGAACACTGAAGCTTTCTTT	CASSSGTLNTEAFF
TRBV18	13	TRBD1	once	TRBJ2-7	TGTGCCAGCTCACAGACAGGGGTTGGTGTGCAGTACTTC	CASSQTGVGVQYF
TRBV9	12	-	-	TRBJ2-1	TGTGCCAGCAGCGTAGACATAAATGAGCAGTTCTTC	CASSVDINEQFF
TRBV4-2	15	TRBD2	once	TRBJ2-7	TGTGCCAGCAGCCTCGGACTAGCGGGGGCAAACGAGCAGTACTTC	CASSLGLAGANEQYF
TRBV30	14	-	-	TRBJ1-1	TGTGCCTGGACCCCGGACTCTCAGAACACTGAAGCTTTCTTT	CAWTPDSQNTEAFF
TRBV10-3	15	-	-	TRBJ1-1	TGTGCCATACGGTCTAGTACGGTACCCAACACTGAAGCTTTCTTT	CAIRSSTVPNTEAFF
TRBV7-9	16	TRBD1	-	TRBJ2-5	TGTGCCAGCAGCTCGCTCCAGGGGGCGGTGAAAGAGACCCAGTACTTC	CASSSLQGAVKETQYF
TRBV5-6	13	-	-	TRBJ2-1	TGTGCCAGCAGCCCAGTCTCCTACAATGAGCAGTTCTTC	CASSPVSYNEQFF
TRBV5-6	14	TRBD1	-	TRBJ1-2	TGTGCCAGCAGCTTGCAAACAGGGGGCCCTGGCTACACCTTC	CASSLQTGGPGYTF
TRBV2	15	-	once	TRBJ1-5	TGTGCCAGCAGTTCAAATCCGCCAAGCGGGGGGCGCCAGCATTTT	CASSSNPPSGGRQHF
TRBV27	17	-	-	TRBJ2-6	TGTGCCAGCAACCCTCAGGGGCCCCTCTCTGGGGCCAACGTCCTGACTTTC	CASNPQGPLSGANVLTF
TRBV5-1	13	TRBD1	-	TRBJ1-5	TGCGCCAGCAGCTCGACAGGGAGACAGCCCCAGCATTTT	CASSSTGRQPQHF
TRBV9	17	TRBD1	-	TRBJ2-2	TGTGCCAGCAGCGTAAGGCAGGGGGTATTGGGAACCGGGGAGCTGTTTTTT	CASSVRQGVLGTGELFF
TRBV11-3	16	-	-	TRBJ2-1	TGTGCCAGCAGCTTAGATTCCCCGGGGAGTATGAATGAGCAGTTCTTC	CASSLDSPGSMNEQFF
TRBV7-2	14	-	once	TRBJ2-5	TGTGCCAGCAGCTTAGTCTCGCAGGCGGAGACCCAGTACTTC	CASSLVSQAETQYF
TRBV4-1	17	-	once	TRBJ2-6	TGCGCCAGCAGCCAAGATAGGCGGGGGCAAGGGGCCAACGTCCTGACTTTC	CASSQDRRGQGANVLTF
TRBV7-9	17	-	-	TRBJ2-6	TGTGCCAGCAGACCGAACTGGCGGGGTTCTGGGGCCAACGTCCTGACTTTC	CASRPNWRGSGANVLTF
TRBV7-3	17	TRBD2	once	TRBJ2-1	TGTGCCAGCAGCTCCGACAGCGGGGTGAGCTCCTACAATGAGCAGTTCTTC	CASSSDSGVSSYNEQFF
TRBV10-2	13	TRBD1	-	TRBJ2-7	TGCGCCAGCAGTGACTTCCGGGACAGGGGGTGCTACTTC	CASSDFRDRGCYF
TRBV5-6	14	-	-	TRBJ2-5	TGTGCCAGCAGCCTGAGACACCCACAAGAGACCCAGTACTTC	CASSLRHPQETQYF
TRBV25-1	15	TRBD2	-	TRBJ2-7	TGTGCCAGCAGTGCTAGCGGGCTGAGCTCCTACGAGCAGTACTTC	CASSASGLSSYEQYF
TRBV5-4	16	TRBD1	-	TRBJ1-2	TGTGCCAGCAGCTTTGAGGGGACAGGCAACACCTATGGCTACACCTTC	CASSFEGTGNTYGYTF
TRBV28	11	-	-	TRBJ2-1	TGTGCCAGCAAATCGTTGAATGAGCAGTTCTTC	CASKSLNEQFF
TRBV6-1	12	-	once	TRBJ1-1	TGTGCCAGCAGTAACCCCGGGACTGAAGCTTTCTTT	CASSNPGTEAFF
TRBV5-3	12	-	-	TRBJ1-1	TGTGCCAGAAGAGCGAAGCACACTGAAGCTTTCTTT	CARRAKHTEAFF
TRBV15	18	TRBD2	-	TRBJ2-7	TGTGCCACCAGCAGAGATCCCCTGACTAGCGGGGGTTCCCACGAGCAGTACTTC	CATSRDPLTSGGSHEQYF
TRBV4-3	16	-	-	TRBJ1-1	TGCGCCAGCAGCCAAGATTTTTATACAGAGAACACTGAAGCTTTCTTT	CASSQDFYTENTEAFF
TRBV11-3	17	TRBD1	few	TRBJ1-1	TGTGCCAGCAGCCCTCAACGTGGACAGGGGAGAAACACTGAAGCTTTCTTT	CASSPQRGQGRNTEAFF
TRBV7-9	17	TRBD2	-	TRBJ2-7	TGTTCCAGCAGCTTATCTTACAAAGCTAGCGGGGGCTACGAGCAGTACTTC	CSSSLSYKASGGYEQYF
TRBV5-1	14	-	-	TRBJ2-5	TGCGCCAGCAGCCATGGGCCGTACCAAGAGACCCAGTACTTC	CASSHGPYQETQYF
TRBV6-1	13	-	few	TRBJ1-1	TGTGCCAGCACTCGGACTGCGAACACTGAAGCTTTCTTT	CASTRTANTEAFF
TRBV7-2	16	-	once	TRBJ2-3	TGTGCCAGCAGCTTTGGCGGGGGCTACATCACAGATACGCAGTATTTT	CASSFGGGYITDTQYF